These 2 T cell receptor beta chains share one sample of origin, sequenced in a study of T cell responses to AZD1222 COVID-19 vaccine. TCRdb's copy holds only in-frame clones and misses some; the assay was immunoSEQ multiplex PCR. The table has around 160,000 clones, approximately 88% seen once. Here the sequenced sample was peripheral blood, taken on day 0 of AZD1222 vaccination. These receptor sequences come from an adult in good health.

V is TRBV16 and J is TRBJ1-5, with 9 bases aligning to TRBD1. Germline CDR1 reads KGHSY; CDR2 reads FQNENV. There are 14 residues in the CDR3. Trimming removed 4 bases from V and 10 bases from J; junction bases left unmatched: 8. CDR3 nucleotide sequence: TGTGCCAGCAGCCGCGTCGACACAGGGGGCCCCCAGCATTTT. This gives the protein CASSRVDTGGPQHF.

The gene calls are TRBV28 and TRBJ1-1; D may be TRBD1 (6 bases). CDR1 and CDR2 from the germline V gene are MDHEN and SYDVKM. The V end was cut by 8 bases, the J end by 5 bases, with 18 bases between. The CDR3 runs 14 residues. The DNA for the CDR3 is TGTGCCAGCTCATCAGAGGGGGGGGTAACTGAAGCTTTCTTT. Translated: CASSSEGGVTEAFF.